These T cell receptor beta chains were read from a single sample in a study of shared clonotypes between healthy human individuals. The table came from immunoSEQ multiplex PCR; TCRdb's copy has only in-frame clones and leaves some out. Counted here are about 1 million clones, about 75% occurring once; the ten biggest clones make up 1.5%. Sequenced: memory CD4+ T cells sorted from blood. The receptors come from a man younger than 35 in good health. Both conserved end residues are part of each CDR3. A D gene is named only where the DNA matches it firmly. Expanded clones are given a class, and other clones once, few, many or no size at all.

size	D	V	J	DNA	CDR3
-	-	TRBV6-5	TRBJ2-7	TGTGCCAGCAGTTCCCCTGAGGACTCCTACGAGCAGTACTTC	CASSSPEDSYEQYF
-	-	TRBV27	TRBJ2-3	TGTGCCAGCAGTTTCAAAGGGTATAGCACAGATACGCAGTATTTT	CASSFKGYSTDTQYF
-	-	TRBV5-1	TRBJ2-6	TGCGCCAGCAGCTTGCAGGGAAGCTCTGGGGCCAACGTCCTGACTTTC	CASSLQGSSGANVLTF
-	TRBD1	TRBV28	TRBJ1-6	TGTGCCAGCAGTTCCCAGGGGGCTTATTCACCCCTCCACTTT	CASSSQGAYSPLHF
-	-	TRBV7-2	TRBJ2-3	TGTGCCAGCGGTGAGGGTGCTAGCACAGATACGCAGTATTTT	CASGEGASTDTQYF
-	TRBD1	TRBV11-2	TRBJ1-5	TGTGCCAGCAGCTTAGTGGGTGGGGGACAGGGTATACAGCCCCAGCATTTT	CASSLVGGGQGIQPQHF
-	TRBD2	TRBV29-1	TRBJ2-2	TGCAGCGCCCGTCCGGGAGGGAACACCGGGGAGCTGTTTTTT	CSARPGGNTGELFF
-	-	TRBV28	TRBJ1-1	TGTGCCAGCAGCCCCCCGGGTTCGAACACTGAAGCTTTCTTT	CASSPPGSNTEAFF
-	-	TRBV28	TRBJ2-7	TGTGCCAGCAGTTTATACAGGGCCTACGAGCAGTACTTC	CASSLYRAYEQYF
-	TRBD2	TRBV5-1	TRBJ2-3	TGCGCCAGCAGCCCTACTAGCGGGGGGCCCCGCAGCGTGGAGTATTTT	CASSPTSGGPRSVEYF
many	TRBD2	TRBV30	TRBJ2-6	TGTGCCTGGGCCCGGGGGGTTTCCCTACCCTCTGGGGCCAACGTCCTGACTTTC	CAWARGVSLPSGANVLTF
-	TRBD2	TRBV6-5	TRBJ2-7	TGTGCCAGCAGTAGACTAGCGGTAAACTACGAGCAGTACTTC	CASSRLAVNYEQYF
once	-	TRBV18	TRBJ1-2	TGTGCCAGCGCACCCGGAGGAACCTATGGCTACACCTTC	CASAPGGTYGYTF
-	TRBD1	TRBV4-1	TRBJ2-7	TGCGCCAGCAGCCTTGGACAGGGGGCCCTCTACGAGCAGTACTTC	CASSLGQGALYEQYF
-	TRBD2	TRBV5-5	TRBJ2-7	TGTGCCAGCAGCTTAGGGACTAGTACCTACGAGCAGTACTTC	CASSLGTSTYEQYF
-	-	TRBV4-3	TRBJ2-2	TGCGCCAGCAGCCAAGCCTTAGCCGCGAACACCGGGGAGCTGTTTTTT	CASSQALAANTGELFF
-	-	TRBV2	TRBJ2-1	TGTGCCAGCAGGGAGCGCACCTACAATGAGCAGTTCTTC	CASRERTYNEQFF
-	TRBD1	TRBV6-6	TRBJ1-4	TGTGCCAGCAGGCGGACAGGGTTTGATGAAAAACTGTTTTTT	CASRRTGFDEKLFF
once	-	TRBV30	TRBJ2-6	TGTGCCTGGAGTCCGGGGGGCTTTGCGGCCAACGTCCCGACTTTC	CAWSPGGFAANVPTF
once	TRBD1	TRBV6-5	TRBJ2-2	TGTGCCAGCCGGACAGGGTTTAGCGGGGAGCTGTTTTTT	CASRTGFSGELFF
-	TRBD1	TRBV5-1	TRBJ2-2	TGCGCCAGCAGCCGGCTCGGACAGGTGACCACCGGGGAGCTGTTTTTT	CASSRLGQVTTGELFF
few	TRBD1	TRBV11-2	TRBJ2-1	TGTGCCAGCAGCTCTCGACAGGGGGGCTCCTACAATGAGCAGTTCTTC	CASSSRQGGSYNEQFF
-	-	TRBV28	TRBJ2-7	TGTGCCAGCGGAGCCGGGCCCGCGACGGGATACGAGCAGTACTTC	CASGAGPATGYEQYF
-	-	TRBV7-2	TRBJ1-4	TGTGCCAGCAGCTTACTCGGGGCTTCTTATGAAAAACTGTTTTTT	CASSLLGASYEKLFF
once	-	TRBV9	TRBJ2-1	TGTGCCAGCAGCGTAGAGGGGGGGCTCTCCTACAATGAGCAGTTCTTC	CASSVEGGLSYNEQFF
-	-	TRBV5-1	TRBJ1-5	TGCGCCAGCAGCTTGGTAGGGGATAGCAATCAGCCCCAGCATTTT	CASSLVGDSNQPQHF
-	TRBD1	TRBV6-5	TRBJ1-1	TGTGCCAGCAGTTCTAGGGGACAGATGAACACTGAAGCTTTCTTT	CASSSRGQMNTEAFF
-	-	TRBV9	TRBJ2-1	TGTGCCAGCAGCCCCCATGAAGGTGAGCAGTTCTTC	CASSPHEGEQFF
few	TRBD1	TRBV6-4	TRBJ2-7	TGTGCCAGCACCTACAGGGGCCTTCTGCTGAACGAGCAGTACTTC	CASTYRGLLLNEQYF
-	-	TRBV29-1	TRBJ1-2	TGCAGCGCCTTAAGGGGGAAGAATGGCTACACCTTC	CSALRGKNGYTF
-	-	TRBV30	TRBJ1-2	TGTGCCTGGAGCCCAGGCCATGACTATGGCTACACCTTC	CAWSPGHDYGYTF
-	-	TRBV19	TRBJ1-5	TGTGCCAGTACTAAGGAAGGAGTCGGCTATCAGCCCCAGCATTTT	CASTKEGVGYQPQHF
-	TRBD1	TRBV5-4	TRBJ2-3	TGTGCCAGCAGCCCCTCCTATGACAGGGGCACAGATACGCAGTATTTT	CASSPSYDRGTDTQYF
-	-	TRBV11-2	TRBJ2-3	TGTGCCAGCAGCTCGCTCCGGGAAACAGATACGCAGTATTTT	CASSSLRETDTQYF